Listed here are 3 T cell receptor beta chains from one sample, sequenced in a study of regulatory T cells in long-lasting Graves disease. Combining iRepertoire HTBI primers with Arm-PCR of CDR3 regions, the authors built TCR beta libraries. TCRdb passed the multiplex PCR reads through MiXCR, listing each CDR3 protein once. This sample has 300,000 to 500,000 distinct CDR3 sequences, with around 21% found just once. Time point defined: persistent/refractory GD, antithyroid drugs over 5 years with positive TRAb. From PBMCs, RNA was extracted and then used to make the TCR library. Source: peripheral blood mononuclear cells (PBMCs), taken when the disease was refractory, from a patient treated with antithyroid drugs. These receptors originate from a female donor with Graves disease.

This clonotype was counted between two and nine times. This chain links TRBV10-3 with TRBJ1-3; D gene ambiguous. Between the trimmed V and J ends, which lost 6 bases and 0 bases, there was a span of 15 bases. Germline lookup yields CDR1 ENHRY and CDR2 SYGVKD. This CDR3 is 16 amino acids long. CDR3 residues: CAIRTSDTHSGNTIYF. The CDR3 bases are TGTGCCATCAGGACTTCTGACACACACTCTGGAAACACCATATATTTT.

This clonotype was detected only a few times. CDR3 nucleotides: TGTGCCAGTAGATACGACGTAGCAGTTAATGAAAAACTGTTTTTT. This sequence encodes CASRYDVAVNEKLFF. The chain joins TRBV19 to TRBJ1-4; D is unresolved. In germline, CDR1 is LNHDA, CDR2 SQIVND (reference sequence). Trimming stripped 6 bases from V and 4 bases from J, with 15 bases between. The CDR3 loop spans 15 amino acids.

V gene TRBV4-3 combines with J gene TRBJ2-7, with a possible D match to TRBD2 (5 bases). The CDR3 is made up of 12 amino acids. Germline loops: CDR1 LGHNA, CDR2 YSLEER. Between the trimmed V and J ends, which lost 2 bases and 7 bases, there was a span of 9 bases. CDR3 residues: CASSQYGGEQYF. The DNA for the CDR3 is TGCGCCAGCAGCCAATACGGCGGGGAGCAGTACTTC.